The present T cell receptor beta chain was sequenced within a study of T cells in Graves' hyperthyroidism and ophthalmopathy. Study-level findings and limits: The blood repertoire included most of the expanded thyroid clonotypes above 0.001.

Amplification yielded TCR beta CDR3 regions, with RNA transcripts as the source. The HTBI set primed first-round TCR CDR3 RT-PCR. TCRdb re-derived calls from the multiplex PCR reads in MiXCR, one entry per CDR3 protein. The sample contains more than 550,000 distinct CDR3 sequences, approximately 18% of which appear only once. The CDR3 runs 17 residues. Trimming cost V 5 bases and J 2 bases; bases outside gene matches: 5. Germline V gene lookup returns CDR1 SGHVS and CDR2 FNYEAQ. It was at first hyperthyroidism diagnosis, before any ophthalmopathy symptoms, that the blood sample was taken. The authors obtained PBMCs from roughly 10 ml of fresh peripheral blood. Comments on this clonotype: As yet, its antigen is unknown.

The chain carries TRBV7-6 and TRBJ2-2, with 13 bases lining up with TRBD2. The TCR comes from a woman between 45 and 60 years old with Graves' hyperthyroidism that later progressed to Graves' ophthalmopathy. The sequencing sample was made of blood. The CDR3 nucleotides are TGTGCCAGCAGCCGCCAGGGACTAGCGGGAAACACCGGGGAGCTGTTTTTT. Protein sequence: CASSRQGLAGNTGELFF.